These T cell receptor beta chains were read from a single sample in a study of OX40 agonist ivuxolimab in advanced cancers. Measured with immunoSEQ multiplex PCR; TCRdb has only the in-frame clones, and not every one. The table has over 20,000 clones, 65% to 85% seen once. This specimen was CD4+ or CD8+ T cells sorted from blood, taken in a trial of the OX40 agonist ivuxolimab. Every receptor here comes from an adult with an advanced solid tumor such as melanoma, head and neck, liver or kidney cancer. CDR3s include the opening cysteine and the closing phenylalanine or tryptophan. The order of the fields is CDR3 protein, CDR3 DNA, D gene, V gene, clone size, J gene. A D gene is named only where the DNA matches it firmly. Size is stated for part of the rows, as once, few or many counts, or as a class when the clone is expanded.

cdr3_aa: CASSQQGLVNEQYF; cdr3_nt: TGTGCCAGCAGCCAACAGGGACTAGTAAACGAGCAGTACTTC; d_call: TRBD2; v_call: TRBV7-2; clone_size: NA; j_call: TRBJ2-7
cdr3_aa: CASRKPGQAEVYTF; cdr3_nt: TGTGCCAGCAGAAAACCGGGACAGGCAGAAGTCTACACCTTC; d_call: TRBD1; v_call: TRBV27; clone_size: once; j_call: TRBJ1-2
cdr3_aa: CASRPGLAGGLAYNEQFF; cdr3_nt: TGTGCCAGCAGGCCGGGACTAGCGGGAGGCCTGGCCTACAATGAGCAGTTCTTC; d_call: TRBD2; v_call: TRBV27; clone_size: NA; j_call: TRBJ2-1
cdr3_aa: CASSLAVGGTSGANVLTF; cdr3_nt: TGTGCCAGCAGCTTAGCGGTGGGAGGGACCTCTGGGGCCAACGTCCTGACTTTC; d_call: TRBD2; v_call: TRBV7-8; clone_size: once; j_call: TRBJ2-6
cdr3_aa: CASSRTGPETQYF; cdr3_nt: TGCGCCAGCAGTAGGACAGGGCCAGAGACCCAGTACTTC; d_call: TRBD1; v_call: TRBV10-2; clone_size: NA; j_call: TRBJ2-5
cdr3_aa: CASRGLAGGSNEQFF; cdr3_nt: TGCGCCAGCAGGGGGCTAGCGGGAGGTAGCAATGAGCAGTTCTTC; d_call: TRBD2; v_call: TRBV5-1; clone_size: NA; j_call: TRBJ2-1
cdr3_aa: CACTTPMGLYEQYF; cdr3_nt: TGTGCCTGCACTACACCAATGGGGTTGTACGAGCAGTACTTC; d_call: NA; v_call: TRBV30; clone_size: NA; j_call: TRBJ2-7
cdr3_aa: CASSLGQRNTEAFF; cdr3_nt: TGTGCCAGCAGCTTAGGACAGCGGAACACTGAAGCTTTCTTT; d_call: NA; v_call: TRBV7-3; clone_size: NA; j_call: TRBJ1-1
cdr3_aa: CASSPGGFNYGYTF; cdr3_nt: TGTGCCAGCAGCCCTGGTGGGTTCAACTATGGCTACACCTTC; d_call: NA; v_call: TRBV6-5; clone_size: NA; j_call: TRBJ1-2
cdr3_aa: CASSAFPSGEQYF; cdr3_nt: TGTGCCAGCAGCGCATTCCCGAGTGGCGAGCAGTACTTC; d_call: NA; v_call: TRBV7-3; clone_size: NA; j_call: TRBJ2-7
cdr3_aa: CTARVSETQYF; cdr3_nt: TGCACCGCTCGAGTATCGGAGACCCAGTACTTC; d_call: NA; v_call: TRBV20-1; clone_size: NA; j_call: TRBJ2-5
cdr3_aa: CASSPEGERGNEQFF; cdr3_nt: TGTGCCAGCAGTCCCGAGGGGGAGCGGGGGAATGAGCAGTTCTTC; d_call: TRBD2; v_call: TRBV28; clone_size: once; j_call: TRBJ2-1